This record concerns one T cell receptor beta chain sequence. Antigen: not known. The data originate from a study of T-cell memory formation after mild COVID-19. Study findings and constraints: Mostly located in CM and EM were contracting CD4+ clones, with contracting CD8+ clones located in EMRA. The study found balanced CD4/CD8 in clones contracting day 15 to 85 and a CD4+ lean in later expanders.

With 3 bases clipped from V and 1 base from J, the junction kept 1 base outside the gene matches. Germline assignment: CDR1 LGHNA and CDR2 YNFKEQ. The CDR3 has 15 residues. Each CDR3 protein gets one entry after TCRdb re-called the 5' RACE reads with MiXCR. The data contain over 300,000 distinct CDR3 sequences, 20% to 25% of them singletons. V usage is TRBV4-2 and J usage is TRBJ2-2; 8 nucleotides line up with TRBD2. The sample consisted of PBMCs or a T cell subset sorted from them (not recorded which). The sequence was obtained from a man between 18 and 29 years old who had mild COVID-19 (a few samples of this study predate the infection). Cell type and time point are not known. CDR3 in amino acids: CASSQLAGNTGELFF. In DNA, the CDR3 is TGTGCCAGCAGCCAGCTAGCGGGGAACACCGGGGAGCTGTTTTTT.